The entry that follows covers one TCR beta chain sequence. The antigen is undetermined. The CDR3 is made up of 14 amino acids. CDR1 is MNHEY, CDR2 SVGAGI, per germline. Trimming took 6 bases from V and 2 from J, leaving 13 bases between them. The data were obtained in a study of shared clonotypes between healthy human individuals. Study-wide findings and caveats: Sharing of clonotypes among donors was expected to vary with sequencing depth. Naive subsets, compared against memory subsets, generally had larger estimated richness values. Clonotypes shared by all four sorted-subset donors had higher generation probabilities than non-shared clonotypes.

Investigators divided CD4+ cells into CD45RA+ naive and CD45RA-negative memory subsets. Data came from immunoSEQ multiplex PCR; TCRdb stores just in-frame clones and leaves some out. Of roughly 200,000 clones listed, approximately 62% were seen once; the top ten hold about 9.4%. The rearrangement links TRBV6-5 to TRBJ1-2; TRBD1 might be the D (5 bases). The TCR originated in a man between 25 and 39 years old in good health. Sequencing used memory CD4+ T cells sorted from blood. Sample subset: CD45RA-negative fraction. Here the CDR3 reads CASSKSTVNYGYTF. For the CDR3, the DNA is TGTGCCAGCAGCAAATCGACAGTGAACTATGGCTACACCTTC.